This T cell receptor beta chain was recovered during a study of blood T cell repertoires in COVID-19. Germline assignment: CDR1 LNHDA and CDR2 SQIVND (reference sequence). Trimming stripped 7 bases from V and 4 bases from J, with 13 bases between. The CDR3 extends over 13 amino acids. As processed by the authors: From reference gene primer amplification, estimates of nucleated cell counts were derived. Assay used: immunoSEQ multiplex PCR; TCRdb lists only in-frame clones, some missing. The DNA was the basis for D and trimming; V, J and clone size are from that table. The sample lists 45,000 to 55,000 clones; over 70% were seen once.

Specimen: peripheral blood. The clonotype comes from a human donor with active or convalescent COVID-19. The donor label of this sample is uncertain. The chain combines TRBV19 with TRBJ1-2, with D unresolved. In nucleotides, the CDR3 is TGTGCCAGTATGTCGGGTGGAACCTATGGCTACACCTTC. It codes for CASMSGGTYGYTF. The full variable domain, its missing parts supplied by reference TRBV19 and TRBJ1-2, is DGGITQSPKYLFRKEGQNVTLSCEQNLNHDAMYWYRQDPGQGLRLIYYSQIVNDFQKGDIAEGYSVSREKKESFPLTVTSAQKNPTAFYLCASMSGGTYGYTFGSGTRLTVV.